The clone carrying this T cell receptor beta chain was observed many times. Antigen specificity is unknown. PBMCs were density-gradient isolated from roughly 9.6 ml fresh blood. The authors amplified TCR beta CDR3 regions, and they did so from RNA transcripts for repertoire sequencing. The workflow started with a first-round RT-PCR run with HTBI primers and then moved on to a second-round multiplex PCR. TCRdb reprocessed the multiplex PCR reads with MiXCR, giving one entry per CDR3 protein. In the table there are about half a million distinct CDR3 sequences, around an eighth of which are singletons. This entry belongs to a study of Graves' ophthalmopathy and Graves' hyperthyroidism. Study-level points and caveats: For predicting ophthalmopathy progression, the model had almost 71% sensitivity and 72.22% specificity. For separating ophthalmopathy from stable hyperthyroidism, a 13-signature model gave 87.88% sensitivity and 65% to 82% specificity. Most thyroid-expanded clonotypes exceeding 0.001 frequency were also found in blood.

The CDR3 totals 13 residues. V lost 8 bases to trimming and J lost 0 bases, with 11 bases between them. CDR1 and CDR2 (germline): ENHRY, SYGVKD. This chain connects TRBV10-3 to TRBJ2-7; tentatively, D is TRBD1 or TRBD2 (5 bases each). The clonotype was recovered from a young woman with Graves' ophthalmopathy. Sequencing used blood. For the CDR3, the DNA is TGTGCCATCGGGACCCAAAGCTCCTACGAGCAGTACTTC. This gives the protein CAIGTQSSYEQYF.